This paragraph reports one T cell receptor beta chain. As yet, its antigen is unknown. The library targeted TCRbeta and was prepared with unique molecular identifiers. MiXCR, applied by TCRdb to the PCR reads, yields one record per CDR3 protein. The sample includes 780,000 or so distinct CDR3 sequences, roughly 15% of them seen just once. This sample is part of a study of T-cell reconstitution after alpha-beta-depleted transplantation in children. Findings of the study overall: Expanded clones from the graft, numbering several hundred, reportedly supplied alpha-beta T cells about two months after transplant.

Trimming took off 5 bases at V and 1 base at J, with 14 bases between the two ends. This CDR3 is 15 amino acids long. Germline V lookup: CDR1 SEHNR, CDR2 FQNEAQ (reference sequence). The clonotype comes from a male patient between 5 and 17 years old who had a stem cell transplant for acute lymphoblastic leukemia, so the T cells may come from the graft donor. The input for sequencing was PBMCs, mostly from graft donor cells, taken 360 days after TCRalphabeta/CD19-depleted stem cell transplant. The chain couples TRBV7-9 to TRBJ1-1, with TRBD1 as a possible D gene (6 bases). The CDR3 bases are TGTGCCAGCAGCGCGACAGGAATTACGAACACTGAAGCTTTCTTT. Protein product: CASSATGITNTEAFF.